This T cell receptor (beta chain) was recorded in a study of siplizumab effects on memory and regulatory T cells. This table comes from immunoSEQ multiplex PCR, and its TCRdb copy is limited to in-frame clones, with some not included. Of 50,000 to 60,000 clones listed, roughly 90% were seen once; the top ten hold 0.3% to 0.35%. General study points: Naive T cell populations appeared to exhibit greater diversity than memory cells and appeared to be major alloresponse contributors. Reactions containing siplizumab showed mappable alloreactive CD4+ clones averaging approximately 66% Treg-derived, versus 25% to 30% in controls.

As for this clone: The target antigen is unknown.

Germline V gives CDR1 SEHNR, CDR2 FQNEAQ (reference sequence). The CDR3 extends over 14 amino acids. With 5 bases removed from V and 0 bases from J, the gap between germline ends came to 9 bases. The rearrangement links TRBV7-9 to TRBJ2-3; D call uncertain. The sequenced material came from naive CD8+ T cells sorted from blood. This clonotype originated in a human donor in good health. CDR3 amino acids: CASSPTISTDTQYF. In nucleotides, the CDR3 is TGTGCCAGCAGCCCTACGATTAGCACAGATACGCAGTATTTT. The whole variable domain, remainder taken from reference TRBV7-9 and TRBJ2-3, is DTGVSQNPRHKITKRGQNVTFRCDPISEHNRLYWYRQTLGQGPEFLTYFQNEAQLEKSRLLSDRFSAERPKGSFSTLEIQRTEQGDSAMYLCASSPTISTDTQYFGPGTRLTVL.